This T cell receptor (beta chain) was sequenced in a study of OX40 agonist ivuxolimab in advanced cancers. General study points: Relative to CD4+, CD8+ T cells held more expanded clones on average. CD4+ and CD8+ blood T cells expanded clonally by week 6 at 0.1 to 3.0 mg/kg.

As for this clone: What it binds is not known.

Libraries were prepared by immunoSEQ multiplex PCR; TCRdb keeps only in-frame clonotypes and omits some of them. The table has tens of thousands of clones, over 60% seen once. The germline CDR1 and CDR2 sequences are MNHEY and SVGAGI. The CDR3 runs to 15 residues. V lost 0 bases and J lost 4; bases outside the gene matches: 4. The TCR was taken from an adult with an advanced solid tumor such as melanoma, head and neck, liver or kidney cancer. This sample comprised CD4+ or CD8+ T cells sorted from blood, obtained in a trial of the OX40 agonist ivuxolimab. The chain has TRBV6-5 and TRBJ2-7, with 9 bases lining up with TRBD1. CDR3: CASSYSQGASYEQYF. CDR3 sequence (DNA): TGTGCCAGCAGTTACTCACAGGGGGCGAGTTACGAGCAGTACTTC.